Reported below is one T cell receptor beta chain. This CDR3 region has 15 residues. V lost 6 bases, J lost 4 bases, and 10 bases stayed unmatched. Germline CDR1 reads MRHNA; CDR2 reads SNTAGT. The data were taken from a study of technical replicates of blood from several donors. Repertoires were generated with immunoSEQ multiplex PCR, while TCRdb's copy carries only in-frame clones and drops some. Among 65,000 to 90,000 clones listed, 93% were seen once. The TCR originated in a human donor in good health. What was sequenced was T cells isolated from PBMCs. J is TRBJ1-1 and V is TRBV6-4; 8 bases match TRBD1. DNA for the CDR3: TGTGCCAGCAGAGGACAGGGAAGTTCTGGCACTGAAGCTTTCTTT. Protein product: CASRGQGSSGTEAFF.